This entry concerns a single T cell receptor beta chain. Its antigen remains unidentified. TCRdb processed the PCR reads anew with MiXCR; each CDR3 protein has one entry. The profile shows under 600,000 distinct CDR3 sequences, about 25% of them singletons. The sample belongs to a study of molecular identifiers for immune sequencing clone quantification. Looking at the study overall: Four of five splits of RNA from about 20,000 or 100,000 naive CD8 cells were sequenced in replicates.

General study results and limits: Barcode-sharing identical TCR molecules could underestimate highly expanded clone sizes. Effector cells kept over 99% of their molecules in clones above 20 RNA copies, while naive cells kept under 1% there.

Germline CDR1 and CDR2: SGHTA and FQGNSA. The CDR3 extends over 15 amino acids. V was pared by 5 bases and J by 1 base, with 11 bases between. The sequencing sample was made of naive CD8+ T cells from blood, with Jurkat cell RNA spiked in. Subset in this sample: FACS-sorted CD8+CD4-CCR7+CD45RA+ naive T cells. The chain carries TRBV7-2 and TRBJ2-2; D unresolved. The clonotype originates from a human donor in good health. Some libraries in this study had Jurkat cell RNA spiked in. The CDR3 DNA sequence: TGTGCCAGCAGCCTTGAACACATGAACACCGGGGAGCTGTTTTTT. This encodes CASSLEHMNTGELFF.